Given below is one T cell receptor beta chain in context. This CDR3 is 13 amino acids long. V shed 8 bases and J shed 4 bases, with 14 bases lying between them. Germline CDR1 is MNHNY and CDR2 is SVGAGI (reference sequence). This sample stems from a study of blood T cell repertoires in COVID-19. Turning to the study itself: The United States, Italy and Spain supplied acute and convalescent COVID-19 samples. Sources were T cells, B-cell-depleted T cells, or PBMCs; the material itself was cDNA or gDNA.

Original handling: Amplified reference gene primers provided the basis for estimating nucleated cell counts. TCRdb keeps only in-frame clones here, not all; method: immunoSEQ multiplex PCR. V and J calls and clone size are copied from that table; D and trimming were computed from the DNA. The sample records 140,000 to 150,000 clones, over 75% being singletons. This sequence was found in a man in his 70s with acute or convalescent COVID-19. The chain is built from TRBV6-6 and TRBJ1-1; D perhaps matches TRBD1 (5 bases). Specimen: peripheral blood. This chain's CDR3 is CASGRGSRTEAFF. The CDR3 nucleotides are TGTGCCAGCGGAAGGGGTAGCCGCACTGAAGCTTTCTTT.